The clone carrying this T cell receptor beta chain was counted a single time. The data belong to a study of T cell changes during pregnancy in multiple sclerosis. Profiling relied on immunoSEQ multiplex PCR, and the TCRdb table lists in-frame clones only, not all of them. This sample has some 80,000 clones, with more than 80% found just once. V was pared by 5 bases and J by 6 bases, with 15 bases of the junction left unmatched. The germline gives CDR1 SEHNR, CDR2 FQNEAQ (reference sequence). The CDR3 has 16 amino acids. The chain is built from TRBV7-9 and TRBJ1-1; 7 bases match TRBD1. This specimen was peripheral blood, taken in the first trimester of pregnancy. The receptor comes from a female donor in good health, enrolled as a control in a pregnancy study. The CDR3 nucleotides are TGTGCCAGCAGCCAACTCATTAGGGGGCGCGGTGCTGAAGCTTTCTTT. This sequence encodes CASSQLIRGRGAEAFF. The complete variable domain, with remaining parts taken from reference TRBV7-9 and TRBJ1-1, reads DTGVSQNPRHKITKRGQNVTFRCDPISEHNRLYWYRQTLGQGPEFLTYFQNEAQLEKSRLLSDRFSAERPKGSFSTLEIQRTEQGDSAMYLCASSQLIRGRGAEAFFGQGTRLTVV.